What follows are 29 T cell receptor beta chains derived from one specimen sequenced in a study of T cell responses to AZD1222 COVID-19 vaccine. Assay: immunoSEQ multiplex PCR; the TCRdb copy retains only in-frame clones and omits some. Among 130,000 or so clones listed, 75% to 95% were seen once. The material was peripheral blood, obtained on day 0 of AZD1222 vaccination. Receptors originate from an adult in good health.

CDR3 in amino acids: CASSLFEGNTEAFF. As DNA, the CDR3 is TGTGCCAGCAGCTTATTCGAGGGTAACACTGAAGCTTTCTTT. The chain employs TRBV7-2 and TRBJ1-1, with no clear D. Deletions cut 2 bases from V and 2 bases from J, with 9 bases between. The CDR3 length is 14 residues. The germline gives CDR1 SGHTA, CDR2 FQGNSA.

J is TRBJ1-6 and V is TRBV9, with D possibly being TRBD1 (5 bases). Germline V gene data show CDR1 as SGDLS and CDR2 as YYNGEE. CDR3 length: 18 amino acids. Trimming shortened V by 0 bases and J by 0 bases, and 13 bases separated the two germline ends. This chain's CDR3 is CASSVDGRGTSYNSPLHF. The CDR3 region has the DNA TGTGCCAGCAGCGTAGATGGGAGGGGCACCTCCTATAATTCACCCCTCCACTTT.

The chain uses TRBV29-1 and TRBJ1-3; 7 bases line up with TRBD1. CDR1 and CDR2 (germline): SQVTM, ANQGSEA. After removal of 0 bases from V and 2 bases from J, the junction contained 7 bases not matched to a gene. CDR3 length: 16 residues. The CDR3 here is CSVEDLLGGPGNTIYF. The CDR3 coding sequence is TGCAGCGTTGAAGATCTTCTAGGGGGCCCTGGAAACACCATATATTTT.

J is TRBJ2-3 and V is TRBV10-1; D is unresolved. Germline V gives CDR1 WNHNN, CDR2 SYGVQD (reference sequence). The V and J ends lost 4 bases and 0 bases respectively, with 2 bases between them. The CDR3 has 12 amino acids. CDR3 region: CASSGSTDTQYF. As DNA, the CDR3 is TGCGCCAGCAGTGGGAGCACAGATACGCAGTATTTT.

J is TRBJ1-1 and V is TRBV6-5; tentative D call: TRBD1 (5 bases). Trimming took off 8 bases at V and 3 bases at J, with 13 bases between the two ends. Germline CDR1 MNHEY, CDR2 SVGAGI. The CDR3 covers 13 residues. In DNA, the CDR3 is TGTGCCAGCCACGGGAGGGGCTACACTGAAGCTTTCTTT. As protein: CASHGRGYTEAFF.

The rearrangement joins TRBV3-1 (or the pseudogene TRBV3-2) to TRBJ1-2; D possibly corresponds to TRBD1 (5 bases). The V and J ends lost 0 bases and 6 bases respectively, with 11 bases between them. This CDR3 is 14 amino acids long. Germline V gene sequence: CDR1 LGHDT, CDR2 YNNKEL (reference sequence). CDR3 in DNA: TGTGCCAGCAGCCAAGACAGGACACCTAATGGCTACACCTTC. Translating gives CASSQDRTPNGYTF.

The chain employs TRBV12-3 or TRBV12-4 and TRBJ2-7; D gene uncertain. V gave up 5 bases and J gave up 6 bases, with 14 bases separating them. The CDR3 loop spans 13 amino acids. This chain's CDR3 is CASSPHVAGEQYF. The CDR3 DNA reads as TGTGCCAGCAGTCCCCATGTAGCCGGCGAGCAGTACTTC.

For this clone: The germline gene is not matched at one end of the junction; a read error may be the cause. The rearrangement joins TRBV4-3 to TRBJ2-6; D gene unclear. The CDR3 consists of 16 residues. Per the germline V gene, CDR1 is LGHNA and CDR2 is YSLEER. CDR3 sequence reads: CASSQDSSSWANVLTF. The CDR3 DNA is TGCGCCAGCAGCCAAGATAGCAGCTCTTGGGCCAACGTCCTGACTTTC.

This chain links TRBV4-2 with TRBJ1-5, with no clear D. This CDR3 has 14 residues. Germline V gene lookup returns CDR1 LGHNA and CDR2 YNFKEQ. V was pared by 3 bases and J by 0 bases, with 6 bases between. CDR3 loop: CASSQANSNQPQHF. The CDR3 DNA reads as TGTGCCAGCAGCCAGGCTAATAGCAATCAGCCCCAGCATTTT.

The V call is TRBV2, the J call TRBJ2-7; maybe TRBD2 (7 bases). CDR3 size: 15 residues. Trimming cost V 4 bases and J 4 bases, with 17 bases left between them. Germline values: CDR1 SNHLY, CDR2 FYNNEI. DNA of the CDR3: TGTGCCAGCAGTGTCGCGAAAGGGGGGGCTTACGAGCAGTACTTC. This gives the protein CASSVAKGGAYEQYF.

This clone was observed a few times. The V and J genes are TRBV19 and TRBJ1-5; 7 bases match TRBD1. Trimming removed 11 bases from V and 1 base from J; junction bases left unmatched: 5. CDR3 size: 13 residues. CDR1 and CDR2 from the germline V gene are LNHDA and SQIVND (reference sequence). The CDR3 DNA reads as TGTGCCCCCGCGGGACAGAGCAATCAGCCCCAGCATTTT. It specifies CAPAGQSNQPQHF.

The rearrangement uses TRBV6-2 or TRBV6-3 and TRBJ1-2; D perhaps matches TRBD1 (6 bases). Per germline, CDR1 MNHEY and CDR2 SVGEGT. The CDR3 is 13 residues long. Trimming stripped 6 bases from V and 5 bases from J, with 13 bases between. The CDR3 region has the DNA TGTGCCAGCAGCCCACGCCAGGGGTATGGCTACACCTTC. This translates into CASSPRQGYGYTF.

The chain joins TRBV30 to TRBJ1-5; no reliable D call. This CDR3 is built from 14 residues. Trimming shortened V by 0 bases and J by 4 bases, and 10 bases separated the two germline ends. The V gene's germline CDR1 is GTSNPN and CDR2 SVGIG (reference sequence). CDR3 bases: TGTGCCTGGAGTGTACTGGGGAGGAATCAGCCCCAGCATTTT. Translated, it gives CAWSVLGRNQPQHF.

The rearrangement links TRBV6-2 or TRBV6-3 to TRBJ1-5; possibly TRBD1 for D (5 bases). This CDR3 contains 15 residues. Germline CDR1 reads MNHEY; CDR2 reads SVGEGT. V was clipped by 2 bases and J by 1 base, with 9 bases between them. The CDR3 is CASSYAGMSNQPQHF. CDR3 coding DNA: TGTGCCAGCAGTTACGCAGGGATGAGCAATCAGCCCCAGCATTTT.

The chain joins TRBV19 to TRBJ2-3; the match to TRBD2 covers 13 bases. The CDR3 contains 16 residues. Trimming removed 5 bases from V and 4 bases from J; junction bases left unmatched: 6. Germline CDR1 LNHDA, CDR2 SQIVND (reference sequence). The CDR3 here is CASSATLAGGPDTQYF. CDR3 coding DNA: TGTGCCAGTAGTGCTACACTAGCGGGGGGGCCAGATACGCAGTATTTT. Combining the CDR3 with reference TRBV19 and TRBJ2-3 gives the whole variable domain DGGITQSPKYLFRKEGQNVTLSCEQNLNHDAMYWYRQDPGQGLRLIYYSQIVNDFQKGDIAEGYSVSREKKESFPLTVTSAQKNPTAFYLCASSATLAGGPDTQYFGPGTRLTVL.

J is TRBJ1-4 and V is TRBV18, with 9 bases matching TRBD1. This CDR3 has 14 residues. V lost 3 bases, J lost 4 bases, and 0 bases stayed unmatched. Germline values: CDR1 KGHSH, CDR2 LQKENI. CDR3 nucleotide sequence: TGTGCCAGCTCACCGGGACAGGGTAATGAAAAACTGTTTTTT. Its translation is CASSPGQGNEKLFF.

There are a few counts of this clone. The chain joins TRBV28 to TRBJ1-6; D perhaps matches TRBD1 (6 bases). Germline V CDR1 and CDR2: MDHEN, SYDVKM. CDR3 size: 14 residues. V lost 7 bases and J lost 8, with 15 bases in between. The chain's CDR3 is CASILQGWDSPLHF. Written as DNA, the CDR3 is TGTGCCAGCATCCTGCAGGGGTGGGATTCACCCCTCCACTTT.

The J gene is TRBJ2-3, the V gene TRBV6-5; D is undetermined. Germline CDR1 reads MNHEY; CDR2 reads SVGAGI. The CDR3 consists of 15 residues. The V and J ends lost 0 bases and 2 bases respectively, with 9 bases between them. The CDR3 reads CASSYSVSFTDTQYF. The CDR3 DNA follows: TGTGCCAGCAGTTACTCTGTGAGCTTCACAGATACGCAGTATTTT.

This clone has ten or more counts. The same CDR3 also results from other DNA sequences found in this sample. The chain employs TRBV9 and TRBJ2-5, with 9 bases fitting TRBD2. This CDR3 contains 16 residues. V trimming: 0 bases; J trimming: 4 bases; junction bases outside the gene matches: 7. CDR1 SGDLS and CDR2 YYNGEE come from the germline V gene. The CDR3 DNA is TGTGCCAGCAGCGTAGAGGGCGGGGGGGCCACAGAGACCCAGTACTTC. Amino acid sequence: CASSVEGGGATETQYF.

The gene calls are TRBV2 and TRBJ1-6, with D hard to call. The CDR3 totals 13 residues. V lost 1 base and J 11 bases, leaving 9 bases between the germline ends. In germline, CDR1 is SNHLY, CDR2 FYNNEI. The CDR3 region is CASSEDRTTPLHF. CDR3 in DNA: TGTGCCAGCAGTGAAGACAGAACGACACCCCTCCACTTT.

The gene calls are TRBV19 and TRBJ2-7; weak D call: TRBD1 (6 bases). V lost 2 bases, J lost 0 bases, and 8 bases lay in between. CDR3 length: 14 residues. Germline V lookup: CDR1 LNHDA, CDR2 SQIVND (reference sequence). CDR3 sequence: CASSITGSSYEQYF. CDR3 nucleotide sequence: TGTGCCAGTAGTATAACAGGGAGCTCCTACGAGCAGTACTTC.

This sequence joins TRBV27 and TRBJ2-7; possibly TRBD1 for D (6 bases). Germline values: CDR1 MNHEY, CDR2 SMNVEV (reference sequence). The ends were cut back, 6 bases at V and 2 bases at J, with 11 bases in the middle. The CDR3 sequence is 13 residues long. The DNA of the CDR3 is TGTGCCAGCAGCTCCGGGACAACCTACGAGCAGTACTTC. Translating it yields CASSSGTTYEQYF.

The V and J genes are TRBV27 and TRBJ2-7; D is unclear. Germline V gene sequence: CDR1 MNHEY, CDR2 SMNVEV (reference sequence). The CDR3 runs 14 residues. V lost 0 bases, J lost 0 bases, and 6 bases lay in between. Written as DNA, the CDR3 is TGTGCCAGCAGTTTATCGCCGGGCTCCTACGAGCAGTACTTC. This gives the protein CASSLSPGSYEQYF.

This rearrangement joins TRBV25-1 to TRBJ2-3; 7 bases line up with TRBD1. The CDR3 runs 15 residues. Germline V gene sequence: CDR1 MGHDK, CDR2 SYGVNS. V shed 6 bases and J 5 bases; nucleotides not matched to a gene: 11. CDR3 nucleotide sequence: TGTGCCAGCAGCGCGACAGGGTTTGGGGGAGATACGCAGTATTTT. Translated: CASSATGFGGDTQYF.

This clone was seen only once. The rearrangement uses TRBV19 and TRBJ1-1; no reliable D call. CDR1 and CDR2 (germline): LNHDA, SQIVND (reference sequence). V was cut by 5 bases and J by 2 bases, with 12 bases left in between. The CDR3 runs to 14 residues. CDR3 sequence reads: CASSPGPINTEAFF. The CDR3 region has the DNA TGTGCCAGTAGTCCCGGGCCGATAAACACTGAAGCTTTCTTT.

V and J are TRBV19 and TRBJ1-2; D remains ambiguous. In germline, CDR1 is LNHDA, CDR2 SQIVND (reference sequence). This CDR3 is 14 amino acids long. The V end lost 3 bases, the J end lost 7 bases, and 15 bases lay between the germline ends. For the CDR3, the DNA is TGTGCCAGTAGTATTAACAGTTTGAGGGCTGGCTACACCTTC. Protein product: CASSINSLRAGYTF.

The gene calls are TRBV6-4 and TRBJ1-5; D ambiguous. The length of the CDR3 is 13 residues. Germline V gene data show CDR1 as MRHNA and CDR2 as SNTAGT. Trimming left V 6 bases short and J 3 bases short, with 9 bases between. CDR3 residues: CASSWGDNQPQHF. The CDR3 DNA reads TGTGCCAGCAGCTGGGGAGACAATCAGCCCCAGCATTTT.

The rearrangement links TRBV2 to TRBJ1-5, with D perhaps matching TRBD1 (6 bases). This CDR3 comprises 12 residues. Trimming stripped 8 bases from V and 6 bases from J, with 11 bases between. Germline loops: CDR1 SNHLY, CDR2 FYNNEI. The CDR3 DNA is TGTGCCAGCGGAGCCAGGGGTCAGCCCCAGCATTTT. This sequence encodes CASGARGQPQHF.

The chain combines TRBV7-3 with TRBJ2-1; 9 bases agree with TRBD2. V lost 1 base and J lost 2; bases outside the gene matches: 9. Germline values: CDR1 SGHTA, CDR2 FQGTGA. There are 18 residues in the CDR3. This CDR3 reads CASSLIIRGTSPYNEQFF. The CDR3 nucleotides are TGTGCCAGCAGCTTAATTATCCGGGGGACTAGCCCCTACAATGAGCAGTTCTTC.